The next 29 T cell receptor beta chains were all read from a single sample in a study of cytomegalovirus exposure and HLA in healthy donors (dated by TCRdb to the late 2010s). The library was obtained by the immunoSEQ multiplex PCR assay. For the multiplex PCR, a mixture combining 60 forward primers for TCR Vbeta segments and 13 reverse primers for TCR Jbeta segments was used. TCRdb's version of the immuneACCESS table is confined to in-frame rearrangements and falls short of the full clone set. An unresolved V gene accounts for under half of the shortfall where checked; the remainder is of unknown origin. This sample holds fewer than 250,000 clones; 70% to 75% were observed only once. The ten largest account for approximately 4.6% of the sample. The source material was PBMCs. The receptors derive from a man under 40 in good health and CMV-seropositive.

V and J are TRBV6-5 and TRBJ2-6; 7 bases line up with TRBD1. This CDR3 has 15 amino acids. J lost 4 bases, V lost 5 bases, and 5 bases had no gene match. CDR1 and CDR2 from the germline V gene are MNHEY and SVGAGI. The CDR3 is CASSVTGTGANVLTF. The CDR3 nucleotides are TGTGCCAGCAGTGTGACAGGGACAGGGGCCAACGTCCTGACTTTC.

This clone was seen more than once but under ten times. The genes are TRBV5-4 and TRBJ1-6, with D uncertain. The CDR3 is 15 amino acids. The V end was cut by 4 bases, the J end by 4 bases, with 12 bases between. Germline CDR1 reads SGHNT; CDR2 reads YYREEE (reference sequence). The CDR3 sequence is CASSNSPTYNSPLHF. The DNA of the CDR3 is TGTGCCAGCAGCAACTCACCGACTTATAATTCACCCCTCCACTTT.

This chain joins TRBV5-1 and TRBJ2-7; no reliable D call. V lost 1 base to trimming and J lost 1 base, with 9 bases between them. Germline V gene data show CDR1 as SGHRS and CDR2 as YFSETQ. The CDR3 consists of 14 residues. CDR3 amino acids: CASSLRDRSYEQYF. The CDR3 region has the DNA TGCGCCAGCAGCTTGCGAGATCGTTCCTACGAGCAGTACTTC.

The chain carries TRBV28 and TRBJ1-5, with TRBD1 matching 10 bases. CDR1 is MDHEN, CDR2 SYDVKM, per germline. After removal of 6 bases from V and 9 bases from J, the junction contained 8 bases not matched to a gene. The CDR3 sequence is 14 residues long. The chain's CDR3 is CASRTGGNRGPQHF. The DNA of the CDR3 is TGTGCCAGCAGGACAGGGGGCAACAGGGGGCCCCAGCATTTT. Using reference TRBV28 and TRBJ1-5 for the parts outside the CDR3, the full variable domain is DVKVTQSSRYLVKRTGEKVFLECVQDMDHENMFWYRQDPGLGLRLIYFSYDVKMKEKGDIPEGYSVSREKKERFSLILESASTNQTSMYLCASRTGGNRGPQHFGDGTRLSIL.

This clone came up once. This chain joins TRBV5-1 and TRBJ2-5; tentatively, D is TRBD2 (7 bases). The germline V gene encodes CDR1 SGHRS and CDR2 YFSETQ. With 0 bases removed from V and 5 bases from J, the gap between germline ends came to 11 bases. The CDR3 spans 14 residues. CDR3 in DNA: TGCGCCAGCAGCTTGGATAGGGGGGGGGAGACCCAGTACTTC. Residues: CASSLDRGGETQYF.

The chain joins TRBV27 to TRBJ2-5, with unresolved D. The CDR3 loop spans 13 amino acids. Looked up from germline, CDR1 is MNHEY and CDR2 is SMNVEV (reference sequence). V shed 3 bases and J shed 3 bases, with 8 bases lying between them. CDR3: CASSFRHEETQYF. The CDR3 DNA sequence: TGTGCCAGCAGTTTCAGACACGAAGAGACCCAGTACTTC.

This chain links TRBV7-2 with TRBJ2-7; 9 bases are a match to TRBD1. The germline CDR1 and CDR2 sequences are SGHTA and FQGNSA. The CDR3 totals 14 residues. V was pared by 5 bases and J by 8 bases, with 10 bases of the junction left unmatched. This chain's CDR3 is CASSPLRDRAQQYF. CDR3 sequence (DNA): TGTGCCAGCAGCCCCCTCCGGGACAGGGCGCAGCAGTACTTC.

The chain employs TRBV14 and TRBJ1-4; tentative D call: TRBD1 (5 bases). V gave up 2 bases and J gave up 4 bases, with 11 bases separating them. Per the germline V gene, CDR1 is SGHDN and CDR2 is FVKESK. This CDR3 has 15 residues. CDR3 bases: TGTGCCAGCAGCCAACGGGGACTTGGTAATGAAAAACTGTTTTTT. Translation: CASSQRGLGNEKLFF.

The CDR3 nucleotides are TGTGCCAGCAGCTTAGCGGGCCAGGGAGAGACCCAGTACTTC. It encodes CASSLAGQGETQYF. The V call is TRBV7-9, the J call TRBJ2-5; TRBD1 might be the D (5 bases). Trimming stripped 0 bases from V and 4 bases from J, with 9 bases between. Germline loops: CDR1 SEHNR, CDR2 FQNEAQ (reference sequence). This CDR3 is 14 amino acids long. The variable domain in full, completed from reference TRBV7-9 and TRBJ2-5, reads DTGVSQNPRHKITKRGQNVTFRCDPISEHNRLYWYRQTLGQGPEFLTYFQNEAQLEKSRLLSDRFSAERPKGSFSTLEIQRTEQGDSAMYLCASSLAGQGETQYFGPGTRLLVL.

The chain recombines TRBV28 with TRBJ1-1; maybe TRBD1 (5 bases). The germline gives CDR1 MDHEN, CDR2 SYDVKM. The CDR3 runs 12 residues. Trimming removed 2 bases from V and 4 bases from J, with 5 bases in between. CDR3 DNA sequence: TGTGCCAGCAGTTTACAGGGCACTGAAGCTTTCTTT. As protein: CASSLQGTEAFF. Looking up the rest from reference TRBV28 and TRBJ1-1 gives the full variable domain: DVKVTQSSRYLVKRTGEKVFLECVQDMDHENMFWYRQDPGLGLRLIYFSYDVKMKEKGDIPEGYSVSREKKERFSLILESASTNQTSMYLCASSLQGTEAFFGQGTRLTVV.

The V gene is TRBV29-1, the J gene TRBJ2-3; possible D gene TRBD1, 6 bases. Germline V gene data show CDR1 as SQVTM and CDR2 as ANQGSEA. Trimming cost V 4 bases and J 4 bases, with 15 bases left between them. CDR3 length: 14 residues. CDR3 sequence reads: CSVARGYRADTQYF. DNA of the CDR3: TGCAGCGTTGCAAGGGGGTATAGGGCAGATACGCAGTATTTT.

The chain couples TRBV25-1 to TRBJ2-1; TRBD2 matches 7 bases. From germline, CDR1 is MGHDK and CDR2 SYGVNS. V lost 1 base, J lost 14 bases, and 5 bases stayed unmatched. This CDR3 is 12 amino acids long. CDR3 region: CASSESAGVEFF. For the CDR3, the DNA is TGTGCCAGCAGTGAATCGGCGGGAGTGGAGTTCTTC.

Notes on this clone: Other DNA sequences in the same sample also yield this CDR3. This rearrangement joins TRBV5-4 to TRBJ2-3, with 8 positions matching TRBD2. Germline-derived CDR1 and CDR2 are SGHNT and YYREEE (reference sequence). The CDR3 is made up of 13 amino acids. Unmatched junction bases numbered 0, after V lost 2 bases and J lost 4 bases. As DNA, the CDR3 is TGTGCCAGCAGCTTAGCGGGAGCAGATACGCAGTATTTT. Translated: CASSLAGADTQYF.

Comment on this clone: At one boundary the junction diverges from the germline segment, which might be a read error. The J gene is TRBJ1-2, the V gene TRBV7-2; the match to TRBD1 covers 7 bases. The CDR3 contains 16 residues. Germline V gives CDR1 SGHTA, CDR2 FQGNSA. CDR3 DNA sequence: TGTGCCAGCAGCTTAGCCGCCAGACTCGACAGGGATTCCACCTCTTTC. Translated: CASSLAARLDRDSTSF. Variable domain in full (rest from reference TRBV7-2 and TRBJ1-2): GAGVSQSPSNKVTEKGKDVELRCDPISGHTALYWYRQSLGQGLEFLIYFQGNSAPDKSGLPSDRFSAERTGGSVSTLTIQRTQQEDSAVYLCASSLAARLDRDSTSFGSGTRLTVV.

On this clone: Other DNA sequences within the sample encode an identical CDR3. The chain's CDR3 is CASSQYLLTGYNEQFF. The CDR3 DNA reads as TGTGCCAGCAGCCAGTACCTGTTAACGGGGTACAATGAGCAGTTCTTC. This chain connects TRBV14 to TRBJ2-1; possibly TRBD2 for D (5 bases). Germline CDR1 reads SGHDN; CDR2 reads FVKESK. The CDR3 has 16 residues. V dropped 3 bases and J dropped 4 bases, with 16 bases sitting between them.

This rearrangement joins TRBV15 to TRBJ2-6; possibly TRBD2 for D (5 bases). Germline assignment: CDR1 LNHNV and CDR2 YYDKDF (reference sequence). V was cut by 0 bases and J by 5 bases, with 8 bases left in between. The CDR3 is made up of 15 amino acids. The CDR3 DNA is TGTGCCACCAGCAGAGATCCCGGGAGGGCCAACGTCCTGACTTTC. It yields the protein CATSRDPGRANVLTF.

The chain links TRBV10-3 to TRBJ2-5, with D tentatively TRBD2 (5 bases). This CDR3 comprises 11 residues. Germline loops: CDR1 ENHRY, CDR2 SYGVKD. Between the trimmed V and J ends, which lost 4 bases and 5 bases, there was a span of 5 bases. DNA of the CDR3: TGTGCCATCAGTGGAGGGGAGACCCAGTACTTC. Its protein product is CAISGGETQYF.

The chain combines TRBV10-3 with TRBJ2-1, with 9 bases matching TRBD2. The CDR3 is 15 amino acids. The V and J ends lost 7 bases and 6 bases, in that order; junction bases with no gene match: 10. Germline loops: CDR1 ENHRY, CDR2 SYGVKD. The CDR3 region is CAITPIAGEANEQFF. The CDR3 DNA follows: TGTGCCATCACCCCCATAGCGGGAGAGGCCAATGAGCAGTTCTTC.

The J gene is TRBJ1-6, the V gene TRBV15, with D perhaps matching TRBD1 (5 bases). The V end lost 6 bases, the J end lost 2 bases, and 11 bases lay between the germline ends. The germline V gene has CDR1 LNHNV and CDR2 YYDKDF (reference sequence). The CDR3 contains 15 residues. The CDR3 region is CATSQAGPYNSPLHF. CDR3 DNA sequence: TGTGCCACCAGTCAAGCAGGGCCCTATAATTCACCCCTCCACTTT.

This rearrangement joins TRBV28 to TRBJ1-1; TRBD1 might be the D (6 bases). Germline CDR1 and CDR2: MDHEN and SYDVKM. This CDR3 comprises 14 residues. Trimming took off 2 bases at V and 3 bases at J, with 10 bases between the two ends. The CDR3: CASSLDRTHTEAFF. CDR3 coding DNA: TGTGCCAGCAGTTTAGACAGGACCCACACTGAAGCTTTCTTT.

This rearrangement joins TRBV5-8 to TRBJ2-3; 14 bases are shared with TRBD2. The CDR3 is 17 residues long. Losses at the gene ends were 4 bases for V and 1 base for J; bases not matched to a gene: 5. The germline V gene encodes CDR1 SGHTS and CDR2 YDEGEE. The chain's CDR3 is CASSLGLAGARTDTQYF. CDR3 DNA: TGTGCCAGCAGCCTGGGACTAGCGGGGGCGCGCACAGATACGCAGTATTTT. Looking up the rest from reference TRBV5-8 and TRBJ2-3 gives the full variable domain: EAGVTQSPTHLIKTRGQQATLRCSPISGHTSVYWYQQALGLGLQFLLWYDEGEERNRGNFPPRFSGRQFPNYSSELNVNALELEDSALYLCASSLGLAGARTDTQYFGPGTRLTVL.

V gene TRBV9 combines with J gene TRBJ2-4; perhaps TRBD1 as D (5 bases). V gave up 0 bases and J gave up 6 bases, with 10 bases separating them. This CDR3 contains 14 residues. From germline, CDR1 is SGDLS and CDR2 YYNGEE. The CDR3: CASSVGQPGNIQYF. The CDR3 coding sequence is TGTGCCAGCAGCGTAGGACAGCCCGGAAACATTCAGTACTTC.

Concerning this clone: Mismatch with germline at one junction end may stem from a read error. V and J are TRBV4-3 and TRBJ2-5, with D perhaps being TRBD1 or TRBD2 (5 bases each). The J call may be in error: the DNA end matches TRBJ2-7 better. Germline V gene sequence: CDR1 LGHNA, CDR2 YSLEER. The CDR3 runs 15 residues. The CDR3 loop reads CAGSQGTGSSYEQYF. In nucleotides, the CDR3 is TGCGCCGGCAGCCAAGGGACGGGAAGCTCCTACGAGCAGTACTTC.

This clone was observed a handful of times. The rearrangement joins TRBV19 to TRBJ2-3; maybe TRBD1 (5 bases). CDR3 length equals 15 residues. The V gene's germline CDR1 is LNHDA and CDR2 SQIVND (reference sequence). V lost 3 bases and J lost 1, with 11 bases in between. The CDR3: CASSIGSRGTDTQYF. The CDR3 nucleotides read TGTGCCAGTAGTATTGGCAGCAGGGGCACAGATACGCAGTATTTT.

The J gene is TRBJ2-5, the V gene TRBV6-6, with 7 bases aligning to TRBD2. Germline values: CDR1 MNHNY, CDR2 SVGAGI (reference sequence). The CDR3 contains 15 residues. J lost 2 bases, V lost 2 bases, and 5 bases had no gene match. The CDR3 spells CASSYPSGRQETQYF. The CDR3 coding sequence is TGTGCCAGCAGTTACCCCTCCGGGAGGCAAGAGACCCAGTACTTC.

This chain joins TRBV28 and TRBJ2-7; D unresolved. From germline, CDR1 is MDHEN and CDR2 SYDVKM. Trimming stripped 7 bases from V and 0 bases from J, with 13 bases between. CDR3 length equals 14 residues. The CDR3: CASNSFLSSYEQYF. The DNA of the CDR3 is TGTGCCAGCAACAGCTTCCTGAGCTCCTACGAGCAGTACTTC.

In its sample, this clone was seen a few times. The V call is TRBV11-3, the J call TRBJ2-7, with 11 nucleotides matching TRBD1. Germline assignment: CDR1 SGHNT and CDR2 YENEEA. With V trimmed by 3 bases and J by 3 bases, 4 bases remained unmatched. The CDR3 is 15 residues long. Written as DNA, the CDR3 is TGTGCCAGCAGCTTTTCCGGGACAGGGGGCTACGAGCAGTACTTC. It is translated as CASSFSGTGGYEQYF. Full variable domain (missing parts from reference TRBV11-3 and TRBJ2-7): EAGVVQSPRYKIIEKKQPVAFWCNPISGHNTLYWYLQNLGQGPELLIRYENEEAVDDSQLPKDRFSAERLKGVDSTLKIQPAELGDSAVYLCASSFSGTGGYEQYFGPGTRLTVT.

This clone has more than one count but fewer than ten. V and J are TRBV11-3 and TRBJ2-3; perhaps TRBD1 as D (5 bases). Germline CDR1 and CDR2: SGHNT and YENEEA. The V end lost 2 bases, the J end lost 3 bases, and 12 bases lay between the germline ends. CDR3 length: 15 amino acids. The CDR3 DNA reads TGTGCCAGCAGCTTAAATGGGGCGTCTACAGATACGCAGTATTTT. Translation gives CASSLNGASTDTQYF.

V gene TRBV19 combines with J gene TRBJ1-1, with 8 bases that match TRBD1. The CDR3 runs to 12 residues. V dropped 6 bases and J dropped 8; count of bases not matched to a gene: 5. Germline V CDR1 and CDR2: LNHDA, SQIVND (reference sequence). This CDR3 reads CASSRGRVEAFF. The CDR3 DNA reads TGTGCCAGTAGCAGGGGGCGCGTGGAAGCTTTCTTT.